These 26 T cell receptor beta chains were sequenced from one sample in a study of glioma-infiltrating T cells. TCR alpha and beta CDR3 regions were amplified from RNA using iRepertoire nested multiplex PCR. TCRdb ran MiXCR on the multiplex PCR reads and lists one entry per CDR3 protein. The data contain around 190,000 distinct CDR3 sequences, about 46% of them singletons. The specimen was glioma tissue, nonneoplastic brain tissue, or PBMCs (not recorded which). Source of these receptors: a human donor with low-grade glioma or glioblastoma, undergoing nonglioma brain surgery, or in good health (not recorded which).

V usage is TRBV6-4 and J usage is TRBJ2-7; D not resolved. Trimming removed 4 bases from V and 0 bases from J, with 10 bases in between. The CDR3 has 14 residues. Germline assignment: CDR1 MRHNA and CDR2 SNTAGT. This CDR3 reads CASSVDAGSYEQYF. The CDR3 coding sequence is TGTGCCAGCAGTGTTGATGCCGGCTCCTACGAGCAGTACTTC.

This clonotype was seen at least ten times. The chain couples TRBV24-1 to TRBJ2-1; D ambiguous. CDR1 and CDR2 (germline): KGHDR, SFDVKD. This CDR3 comprises 16 residues. V was trimmed by 3 bases and J by 0 bases, leaving 11 bases between them. The chain's CDR3 is CATSDPSPSSYNEQFF. DNA for the CDR3: TGTGCCACCAGTGATCCCTCCCCGAGCTCCTACAATGAGCAGTTCTTC.

This clonotype showed up just a few times. A much bigger clone sits one base away, suggesting this may be a read error. This chain uses TRBV6-1 with TRBJ2-5; D possibly matches TRBD1 or TRBD2 (5 bases each). Germline CDR1 is MNHNS and CDR2 is SASEGT. V gave up 4 bases and J gave up 3 bases, with 18 bases separating them. The CDR3 has 16 amino acids. This CDR3 reads CASSGMGDGVKETQYF. In nucleotides, the CDR3 is TGTGCCAGCAGTGGAATGGGGGATGGCGTCAAAGAGACCCAGTACTTC.

The V gene is TRBV11-2, the J gene TRBJ2-3, with D perhaps TRBD2 (6 bases). CDR1 and CDR2 from the germline V gene are SGHAT and FQNNGV. With 1 base removed from V and 2 bases from J, the gap between germline ends came to 13 bases. The CDR3 has 16 amino acids. The CDR3 sequence is CASSLGAQRVTDTQYF. The CDR3 DNA reads as TGTGCCAGCAGCTTAGGAGCCCAGCGGGTCACAGATACGCAGTATTTT.

Details on this clonotype: This likely comes from a read error, as the CDR3 has no conserved phenylalanine or tryptophan at its end. The V call is TRBV6-6, the J call TRBJ1-5; 7 bases map to TRBD1. Germline CDR1 reads MNHNY; CDR2 reads SVGAGI (reference sequence). The CDR3 spans 20 residues. The junction had 17 bases not matched to a gene; V was cut back by 2 bases and J by 1 base. DNA of the CDR3: TGTGCCAGCAGTTACCCGATGAAAACAGGGGCTGTGACAAGCAATCAGCCCCAGCATTTA. Encoded protein: CASSYPMKTGAVTSNQPQHL.

This clonotype was seen many times. The chain recombines TRBV7-8 with TRBJ1-5, with TRBD1 matching over 10 bases. The CDR3 runs 15 residues. Germline CDR1 SGHVS, CDR2 FQNEAQ. J was trimmed by 5 bases and V by 0 bases; bases with no gene match: 1. CDR3 coding DNA: TGTGCCAGCAGCTTAGCGGGACAGGGGTATCAGCCCCAGCATTTT. Protein sequence: CASSLAGQGYQPQHF.

The chain uses TRBV5-1 and TRBJ2-1, with 7 bases aligning to TRBD1. J gave up 1 base and V 1 base, and 5 bases lay outside the gene matches. Germline V CDR1 and CDR2: SGHRS, YFSETQ. CDR3 size: 16 residues. This chain's CDR3 is CASSLRGGESYNEQFF. The CDR3 coding sequence is TGCGCCAGCAGCTTGCGAGGGGGCGAATCCTACAATGAGCAGTTCTTC.

As concerns this clonotype: A much larger clone differs by one base, so this may be a read error. The chain has TRBV6-2 or TRBV6-3 and TRBJ2-1; D possibly corresponds to TRBD2 (6 bases). Trimming stripped 6 bases from V and 10 bases from J, with 16 bases between. There are 13 residues in the CDR3. Germline V gene sequence: CDR1 MNHEY, CDR2 SVGEGT. The CDR3 reads CASRAPTTSEQFF. CDR3 coding DNA: TGTGCCAGCAGAGCCCCCACTACTAGCGAGCAGTTCTTC.

Ten or more counts support this clonotype. V and J are TRBV20-1 and TRBJ2-1; TRBD2 aligns across 13 bases. The CDR3 covers 14 residues. With V trimmed by 1 base and J by 8 bases, 2 bases remained unmatched. CDR1 DFQATT and CDR2 SNEGSKA come from the germline V gene (reference sequence). The CDR3 DNA is TGCAGTGCTAGAGGGACTAGCGGGAGCCATGAGCAGTTCTTC. Protein sequence: CSARGTSGSHEQFF.

Note on this clonotype: This may come from a read error, since a much larger clone is one base off. V gene TRBV20-1 combines with J gene TRBJ1-3; perhaps TRBD1 as D (5 bases). The CDR3 is 13 residues long. Germline CDR1 and CDR2: DFQATT and SNEGSKA (reference sequence). Trimming stripped 3 bases from V and 4 bases from J, with 10 bases between. The CDR3 reads CSAREGIGNTIYF. CDR3 nucleotide sequence: TGCAGTGCTAGGGAGGGGATCGGAAACACCATATATTTT.

A remark on this clonotype: One end of the junction does not line up with germline, which may come from a read error. V usage is TRBV2 and J usage is TRBJ2-2; 8 bases agree with TRBD2. CDR1 and CDR2 (germline): SNHLY, FYNNEI. The CDR3 sequence is 16 residues long. CDR3 region: CASTRTSITNTGELFF. As DNA, the CDR3 is TGTGCAAGCACGAGGACTAGCATCACCAACACCGGGGAGCTGTTTTTT.

J is TRBJ1-5 and V is TRBV6-4; D gene ambiguous. This CDR3 contains 13 residues. V lost 3 bases to trimming and J lost 8 bases, with 11 bases between them. Germline-derived CDR1 and CDR2 are MRHNA and SNTAGT. CDR3 residues: CASSEDRNKPQHF. The CDR3 DNA is TGTGCCAGCAGTGAGGATAGGAATAAGCCCCAGCATTTT.

The chain carries TRBV5-1 and TRBJ2-7, with D possibly TRBD2 on 5 matching bases. Germline CDR1 reads SGHRS; CDR2 reads YFSETQ. Trimming shortened V by 0 bases and J by 2 bases, and 12 bases separated the two germline ends. This CDR3 has 15 residues. CDR3 residues: CASSLAEPGTYEQYF. The CDR3, as DNA: TGCGCCAGCAGCTTGGCCGAGCCGGGAACCTACGAGCAGTACTTC. Full variable domain (remainder filled in from reference TRBV5-1 and TRBJ2-7): KAGVTQTPRYLIKTRGQQVTLSCSPISGHRSVSWYQQTPGQGLQFLFEYFSETQRNKGNFPGRFSGRQFSNSRSEMNVSTLELGDSALYLCASSLAEPGTYEQYFGPGTRLTVT.

The sample holds many counts of this clonotype. The chain employs TRBV25-1 and TRBJ1-6, with a tentative D call TRBD1 (6 bases). Trimming pared 6 bases from V and 7 bases from J, leaving 13 bases between. Germline V gene sequence: CDR1 MGHDK, CDR2 SYGVNS. CDR3 length: 14 residues. CDR3 sequence (DNA): TGTGCCAGCAGCGAGGGGGGAGGGAATTCACCCCTCCACTTT. It translates to CASSEGGGNSPLHF.

This clonotype was seen repeatedly, ten times or more. The chain recombines TRBV20-1 with TRBJ2-1; the match to TRBD2 covers 11 bases. The germline gives CDR1 DFQATT, CDR2 SNEGSKA (reference sequence). The junction had 13 bases not matched to a gene; V was cut back by 7 bases and J by 8 bases. This CDR3 comprises 15 residues. The CDR3 protein is CSGSSGRLLGDEQFF. As DNA, the CDR3 is TGCAGTGGATCTAGCGGGAGGTTACTGGGGGATGAGCAGTTCTTC.

This clonotype has a handful of counts. V is TRBV18 and J is TRBJ2-1, with 7 bases identical to TRBD2. The CDR3 consists of 17 residues. J lost 2 bases, V lost 0 bases, and 7 bases had no gene match. The germline V gene encodes CDR1 KGHSH and CDR2 LQKENI. DNA of the CDR3: TGTGCCAGCTCACCACCAGTAGGGAGCGGGGCCTACAATGAGCAGTTCTTC. Translating it yields CASSPPVGSGAYNEQFF.

As regards this clonotype: A much larger clone lies a single base off, so this may be a read error. The rearrangement joins TRBV3-1 to TRBJ1-1; D gene unclear. Trimming took 3 bases from V and 2 from J, leaving 13 bases between them. Germline CDR1 is LGHDT and CDR2 is YNNKEL (reference sequence). CDR3 size: 15 residues. CDR3 sequence: CASSQEPFINTEAFF. The CDR3 DNA sequence: TGTGCCAGCAGCCAGGAACCTTTTATTAACACTGAAGCTTTCTTT.

V usage is TRBV27 and J usage is TRBJ2-1, with 8 bases lining up with TRBD1. Germline-derived CDR1 and CDR2 are MNHEY and SMNVEV (reference sequence). The CDR3 is 14 amino acids. V was clipped by 7 bases and J by 10 bases; unmatched bases: 12. The DNA for the CDR3 is TGTGCCAGCACCCCAGGACAGGGAATAAGCGAGCAGTTCTTC. It codes for CASTPGQGISEQFF.

This clonotype was detected ten times or more. J is TRBJ2-5 and V is TRBV29-1, with 10 bases matching TRBD2. CDR1 and CDR2 from the germline V gene are SQVTM and ANQGSEA. The junction had 6 bases not matched to a gene; V was cut back by 6 bases and J by 2 bases. The CDR3 has 14 amino acids. The CDR3 is CSVASGSRQETQYF. CDR3 bases: TGCAGCGTCGCTAGCGGGAGTCGTCAAGAGACCCAGTACTTC.

This clonotype was recorded a few times. This chain connects TRBV5-1 to TRBJ2-2; TRBD2 aligns across 10 bases. J was trimmed by 10 bases and V by 6 bases; bases with no gene match: 12. The CDR3 sequence is 15 residues long. In germline, CDR1 is SGHRS, CDR2 YFSETQ. The CDR3 DNA reads as TGCGCCAGCATGAAGAGCGGGAGGGCCAAGGAGGAGCTGTTTTTT. Its translation: CASMKSGRAKEELFF.

At least ten counts were recorded for this clonotype. The chain recombines TRBV3-1 with TRBJ1-1, with D possibly being TRBD1 (5 bases). Deletions cut 4 bases from V and 1 base from J, with 13 bases between. Germline CDR1 reads LGHDT; CDR2 reads YNNKEL (reference sequence). There are 15 residues in the CDR3. The CDR3 loop is CASSPGTGWNTEAFF. CDR3 nucleotide sequence: TGTGCCAGCAGCCCGGGGACGGGCTGGAACACTGAAGCTTTCTTT.

CDR3 bases: TGCGCCAGCAGGAACCCGACAGGGAGTGAGCAGTACTTC. Protein sequence: CASRNPTGSEQYF. This chain joins TRBV5-1 and TRBJ2-7, with 7 positions matching TRBD1. The V gene's germline CDR1 is SGHRS and CDR2 YFSETQ. The CDR3 sequence is 13 residues long. V lost 5 bases to trimming and J lost 7 bases; unmatched junction nucleotides: 9. Filled out from reference TRBV5-1 and TRBJ2-7, the complete variable domain reads KAGVTQTPRYLIKTRGQQVTLSCSPISGHRSVSWYQQTPGQGLQFLFEYFSETQRNKGNFPGRFSGRQFSNSRSEMNVSTLELGDSALYLCASRNPTGSEQYFGPGTRLTVT.

A note on this clonotype: This may stem from a read error, because a much larger clone lies one nucleotide away. The rearrangement links TRBV12-3 or TRBV12-4 to TRBJ2-5; a possible D gene is TRBD1 (6 bases). The length of the CDR3 is 13 residues. This CDR3 is CASSYQGQETKYF. The CDR3 DNA reads as TGTGCCAGCAGTTACCAGGGACAAGAGACCAAGTACTTC.

This clonotype has a count of ten or more. This rearrangement joins TRBV6-1 to TRBJ2-7, with unresolved D. This CDR3 has 14 amino acids. The V end was cut by 8 bases, the J end by 3 bases, with 17 bases between. Germline V gene sequence: CDR1 MNHNS, CDR2 SASEGT. The CDR3 DNA follows: TGTGCCAGCCGCACCACAACAATAATCTACGAGCAGTACTTC. It yields the protein CASRTTTIIYEQYF.

This rearrangement joins TRBV9 to TRBJ2-1, with a tentative D call TRBD2 (6 bases). Germline V lookup: CDR1 SGDLS, CDR2 YYNGEE. V was cut by 3 bases and J by 8 bases, with 12 bases left in between. This CDR3 is built from 13 residues. The CDR3 spells CASSDRDWDEQFF. CDR3 bases: TGTGCCAGCAGCGACCGGGACTGGGATGAGCAGTTCTTC. Full variable domain (remainder filled in from reference TRBV9 and TRBJ2-1): DSGVTQTPKHLITATGQRVTLRCSPRSGDLSVYWYQQSLDQGLQFLIQYYNGEERAKGNILERFSAQQFPDLHSELNLSSLELGDSALYFCASSDRDWDEQFFGPGTRLTVL.

As concerns this clonotype: A much larger clone lies a single base off, so this may be a read error. The chain couples TRBV2 to TRBJ1-2; D gene uncertain. Germline CDR1 is SNHLY and CDR2 is FYNNEI. The CDR3 runs to 12 residues. The CDR3 coding sequence is TGTGCCAGCAGTGACAGTAACTGTGGCTACACCTTC. As protein: CASSDSNCGYTF.